These 32 T cell receptor beta chains originate from one sample sequenced in a study of T cell repertoires in cytomegalovirus infection. No antigen has been identified for these receptors. TCRdb itself ran the reads through MiXCR, one entry per CDR3 protein. This repertoire shows some 940,000 distinct CDR3 sequences, about a third found once; its top ten account for about 14%. The input for sequencing was cultured CD8+ T cells from PBMCs, taken from culture after CMV antigen stimulation. Source of these receptors: a human donor in good health (CMV status not recorded). Some clones in this sample may be carry-over from other donors' samples.

The chain is built from TRBV6-1 and TRBJ1-4, with D uncertain. In germline, CDR1 is MNHNS, CDR2 SASEGT. Between the trimmed V and J ends, which lost 6 bases and 0 bases, there was a span of 11 bases. The CDR3 has 15 residues. CDR3 nucleotides: TGTGCCAGCAGCCGCACCCGGGCAACTAATGAAAAACTGTTTTTT. Translated: CASSRTRATNEKLFF.

This clonotype was observed a few times. The chain couples TRBV7-6 to TRBJ2-1; either TRBD1 or TRBD2 may fit D (6 bases each). The CDR3 runs to 16 residues. Trimming took 1 base from V and 0 from J, leaving 10 bases between them. Germline CDR1 is SGHVS and CDR2 is FNYEAQ. The CDR3 reads CASSLGGAGSYNEQFF. CDR3 sequence (DNA): TGTGCCAGCAGCTTAGGGGGGGCCGGCTCCTACAATGAGCAGTTCTTC.

This chain connects TRBV19 to TRBJ2-1; perhaps TRBD1 as D (5 bases). The V gene's germline CDR1 is LNHDA and CDR2 SQIVND (reference sequence). The CDR3 extends over 15 amino acids. The V and J ends lost 3 bases and 3 bases respectively, with 12 bases between them. The CDR3 spells CASSMGLTDYNEQFF. DNA for the CDR3: TGTGCCAGTAGTATGGGCCTGACAGACTACAATGAGCAGTTCTTC.

The chain is built from TRBV4-1 and TRBJ2-5; D is uncertain. Germline lookup yields CDR1 MGHRA and CDR2 YSYEKL. The CDR3 has 17 residues. Deletions cut 4 bases from V and 1 base from J, with 19 bases between. CDR3 nucleotides: TGCGCCAGCAGCCCGGAGTGGGTAGTCAGGAGCCAAGAGACCCAGTACTTC. This encodes CASSPEWVVRSQETQYF.

This clonotype was counted only a few times. The chain has TRBV10-3 and TRBJ1-1; 10 bases agree with TRBD1. This CDR3 contains 15 residues. Germline V gene lookup returns CDR1 ENHRY and CDR2 SYGVKD. Germline trimming cut 8 bases from V and 6 bases from J; bases unmatched to any gene: 12. CDR3: CAILTGGLDGAEAFF. The CDR3 coding sequence is TGTGCCATCTTGACAGGGGGCTTAGATGGAGCTGAAGCTTTCTTT.

This clonotype has more than one count but fewer than ten. J is TRBJ1-4 and V is TRBV12-3 or TRBV12-4, with 9 bases lining up with TRBD1. V lost 3 bases and J lost 8; bases outside the gene matches: 4. The CDR3 loop spans 14 amino acids. The CDR3 bases are TGTGCCAGCAGTTTGCCGGACAGGGGAGAAAAACTGTTTTTT. Protein product: CASSLPDRGEKLFF.

The gene calls are TRBV6-5 and TRBJ1-1, with a possible D match to TRBD1 (6 bases). V lost 2 bases, J lost 1 base, and 11 bases lay in between. CDR3 size: 15 residues. Germline CDR1 and CDR2: MNHEY and SVGAGI. The CDR3 DNA is TGTGCCAGCAGTTACACGGCGACAGGGAACACTGAAGCTTTCTTT. Residues: CASSYTATGNTEAFF.

This clonotype was recorded at least ten times. The chain combines TRBV7-8 with TRBJ1-5, with D possibly matching TRBD1 (5 bases). The CDR3 extends over 16 amino acids. Germline V gene data show CDR1 as SGHVS and CDR2 as FQNEAQ. The ends were cut back, 3 bases at V and 1 base at J, with 13 bases in the middle. The CDR3, as DNA: TGTGCCAGCAGCTTTCACTGGGGGGACAGCAATCAGCCCCAGCATTTT. The encoded protein is CASSFHWGDSNQPQHF.

V and J are TRBV20-1 and TRBJ1-2; no firm D call. The CDR3 has 13 residues. Trimming took 0 bases from V and 4 from J, leaving 9 bases between them. CDR1 and CDR2 from the germline V gene are DFQATT and SNEGSKA (reference sequence). This chain's CDR3 is CSARDEWSYGYTF. The DNA of the CDR3 is TGCAGTGCTAGAGATGAATGGAGCTATGGCTACACCTTC.

V usage is TRBV9 and J usage is TRBJ2-5; no firm D call. The CDR3 extends over 14 amino acids. Germline CDR1 and CDR2: SGDLS and YYNGEE. Trimming left V 4 bases short and J 2 bases short, with 12 bases between. Written as DNA, the CDR3 is TGTGCCAGCAGCCTAAGGGCCCTGCAAGAGACCCAGTACTTC. Translating it yields CASSLRALQETQYF.

This clonotype was found a few times. This chain joins TRBV5-1 and TRBJ1-1, with TRBD1 as a possible D gene (5 bases). The CDR3 consists of 16 residues. Germline V gene data show CDR1 as SGHRS and CDR2 as YFSETQ. V dropped 0 bases and J dropped 0 bases, with 12 bases sitting between them. CDR3 amino acids: CASSLAYGRVNTEAFF. CDR3 DNA sequence: TGCGCCAGCAGCTTGGCCTACGGCAGGGTGAACACTGAAGCTTTCTTT.

The sample holds a few counts of this clonotype. The chain recombines TRBV5-6 with TRBJ2-2, with TRBD2 identical over 9 bases. Germline V gene lookup returns CDR1 SGHDT and CDR2 YYEEEE. V lost 4 bases to trimming and J lost 5 bases; unmatched junction nucleotides: 9. The CDR3 covers 16 residues. CDR3 residues: CASSPLAGAITGELFF. In nucleotides, the CDR3 is TGTGCCAGCAGCCCTTTAGCGGGGGCGATAACCGGGGAGCTGTTTTTT.

This clonotype was seen once. CDR3 bases: TGCAGTGCTAGAGAGGCGAGCGGTCTATACAATGAGCAGTTCTTC. Its translation: CSAREASGLYNEQFF. The rearrangement joins TRBV20-1 to TRBJ2-1; maybe TRBD2 (5 bases). This CDR3 is built from 15 residues. Trimming took off 0 bases at V and 4 bases at J, with 13 bases between the two ends. Germline-derived CDR1 and CDR2 are DFQATT and SNEGSKA (reference sequence).

The J gene is TRBJ2-4, the V gene TRBV28; D may match TRBD1 or TRBD2 (5 bases each). There are 15 residues in the CDR3. Trimming removed 5 bases at V and 0 bases at J, with 11 bases between. The germline gives CDR1 MDHEN, CDR2 SYDVKM. The CDR3 is CASSPGGTAKNIQYF. CDR3 nucleotides: TGTGCCAGCAGTCCTGGTGGGACAGCCAAAAACATTCAGTACTTC.

The chain combines TRBV25-1 with TRBJ2-4; D not certain. CDR1 MGHDK and CDR2 SYGVNS come from the germline V gene. This CDR3 has 15 residues. V was shortened by 6 bases and J by 1 base, with 13 bases between the two germline ends. The CDR3 DNA reads as TGTGCCAGCAGCGACAACCGGGTGGCCAAAAACATTCAGTACTTC. It encodes CASSDNRVAKNIQYF.

The genes are TRBV6-6 and TRBJ1-2, with 9 bases matching TRBD1. The CDR3 covers 15 residues. Germline V CDR1 and CDR2: MNHNY, SVGAGI (reference sequence). V lost 5 bases to trimming and J lost 1 base; unmatched junction nucleotides: 5. DNA for the CDR3: TGTGCCAGCAGTGAGGGACAGGGTTTTAACTATGGCTACACCTTC. It is translated as CASSEGQGFNYGYTF.

The rearrangement joins TRBV7-9 to TRBJ2-7, with D possibly being TRBD1 (6 bases). V lost 3 bases and J lost 6, with 15 bases in between. Germline lookup yields CDR1 SEHNR and CDR2 FQNEAQ (reference sequence). CDR3 length: 14 amino acids. The CDR3 coding sequence is TGTGCCAGCAGCTTCCTCCTGGGGGCGGGCGAGCAGTACTTC. It translates to CASSFLLGAGEQYF.

Only a few counts were recorded for this clonotype. The rearrangement joins TRBV7-6 to TRBJ1-1, with a tentative D call TRBD1 (5 bases). The V gene's germline CDR1 is SGHVS and CDR2 FNYEAQ. The CDR3 covers 15 residues. The V end was cut by 1 base, the J end by 2 bases, with 11 bases between. This CDR3 reads CASSLDPGTNTEAFF. CDR3 DNA: TGTGCCAGCAGCTTAGATCCAGGGACCAACACTGAAGCTTTCTTT. Drawing the rest from reference TRBV7-6 and TRBJ1-1, the complete variable domain is GAGVSQSPRYKVTKRGQDVALRCDPISGHVSLYWYRQALGQGPEFLTYFNYEAQQDKSGLPNDRFSAERPEGSISTLTIQRTEQRDSAMYRCASSLDPGTNTEAFFGQGTRLTVV.

J is TRBJ2-2 and V is TRBV7-3; either TRBD1 or TRBD2 may supply D (5 bases each). Trimming stripped 1 base from V and 9 bases from J, with 15 bases between. The CDR3 is 15 residues long. Germline V gene lookup returns CDR1 SGHTA and CDR2 FQGTGA. The CDR3 region has the DNA TGTGCCAGCAGCTTAAAAGCCACAGGACTCCGGGAGCTGTTTTTT. Translation gives CASSLKATGLRELFF. Using reference TRBV7-3 and TRBJ2-2 for the parts outside the CDR3, the full variable domain is GAGVSQTPSNKVTEKGKYVELRCDPISGHTALYWYRQSLGQGPEFLIYFQGTGAADDSGLPNDRFFAVRPEGSVSTLKIQRTERGDSAVYLCASSLKATGLRELFFGEGSRLTVL.

The chain recombines TRBV9 with TRBJ1-5; D is unresolved. This CDR3 is built from 14 residues. The V end lost 3 bases, the J end lost 3 bases, and 10 bases lay between the germline ends. The germline CDR1 and CDR2 sequences are SGDLS and YYNGEE. The CDR3: CASSASGSNQPQHF. In nucleotides, the CDR3 is TGTGCCAGCAGCGCCTCAGGTTCCAATCAGCCCCAGCATTTT.

This rearrangement joins TRBV15 to TRBJ1-1, with D possibly being TRBD1 (5 bases). Looked up from germline, CDR1 is LNHNV and CDR2 is YYDKDF (reference sequence). The CDR3 totals 17 residues. V lost 1 base to trimming and J lost 4 bases, with 19 bases between them. In nucleotides, the CDR3 is TGTGCCACCAGCAGAGGGGCTTTCACAGGCAGGAGCACTGAAGCTTTCTTT. Translated: CATSRGAFTGRSTEAFF.

This clonotype turned up a few times. This sequence joins TRBV12-3 or TRBV12-4 and TRBJ2-2; D call uncertain. The CDR3 covers 15 residues. V was pared by 2 bases and J by 2 bases, with 9 bases between. The CDR3 bases are TGTGCCAGCAGTTTATGGGCCGGAAACACCGGGGAGCTGTTTTTT. Protein: CASSLWAGNTGELFF.

For the CDR3, the DNA is TGTGCCAGCAGCTTAGAGACCGGGACAGGGAATGATTTTAGCAATCAGCCCCAGCATTTT. Translating gives CASSLETGTGNDFSNQPQHF. The chain joins TRBV11-1 to TRBJ1-5; TRBD1 agrees at 9 bases. The CDR3 covers 20 residues. V lost 1 base to trimming and J lost 0 bases; unmatched junction nucleotides: 13. CDR1 and CDR2 (germline): SGHAT, FQDESV (reference sequence).

Only a few counts were recorded for this clonotype. This chain joins TRBV6-5 and TRBJ1-2, with D possibly matching TRBD1 (6 bases). V was pared by 2 bases and J by 4 bases, with 14 bases between. The CDR3 covers 15 residues. Germline V lookup: CDR1 MNHEY, CDR2 SVGAGI. CDR3 nucleotides: TGTGCCAGCAGTTACCGTCCCGGACAGATCTATGGCTACACCTTC. It specifies CASSYRPGQIYGYTF.

This clonotype appeared a few times. The V gene is TRBV7-9, the J gene TRBJ1-6; 7 bases match TRBD1. The CDR3 covers 17 residues. V trimming: 0 bases; J trimming: 4 bases; junction bases outside the gene matches: 6. CDR1 and CDR2 from the germline V gene are SEHNR and FQNEAQ (reference sequence). The CDR3 DNA follows: TGTGCCAGCAGCTTAGCTCGGGACAGTGGGTATAATTCACCCCTCCACTTT. It is translated as CASSLARDSGYNSPLHF.

The CDR3 is CASSEEQGVYFYEQYF. CDR3 coding DNA: TGTGCCAGCAGTGAAGAGCAGGGGGTATATTTCTACGAGCAGTACTTC. The chain couples TRBV6-1 to TRBJ2-7, with 7 bases lining up with TRBD1. Germline values: CDR1 MNHNS, CDR2 SASEGT. The CDR3 totals 16 residues. The V and J ends lost 1 base and 3 bases, in that order; junction bases with no gene match: 9.

This chain connects TRBV7-6 to TRBJ1-1; D ambiguous. The length of the CDR3 is 13 residues. V was clipped by 4 bases and J by 3 bases, with 9 bases between them. Germline CDR1 reads SGHVS; CDR2 reads FNYEAQ. CDR3 residues: CASSSILDTEAFF. CDR3 sequence (DNA): TGTGCCAGCAGCTCGATCCTGGACACTGAAGCTTTCTTT.

This clonotype was counted only a few times. The genes are TRBV7-9 and TRBJ2-3; D unclear. The V gene's germline CDR1 is SEHNR and CDR2 FQNEAQ (reference sequence). This CDR3 region has 18 residues. V was trimmed by 1 base and J by 3 bases, leaving 20 bases between them. This CDR3 reads CASSLGGSGQTWTDTQYF. The CDR3 region has the DNA TGTGCCAGCAGCTTAGGTGGTTCTGGCCAAACGTGGACAGATACGCAGTATTTT.

The gene calls are TRBV5-8 and TRBJ1-2; D is perhaps TRBD1 (5 bases). There are 19 residues in the CDR3. The ends were cut back, 4 bases at V and 0 bases at J, with 25 bases in the middle. CDR1 and CDR2 (germline): SGHTS, YDEGEE. The chain's CDR3 is CASSRIRDSEGVANYGYTF. The CDR3 nucleotides read TGTGCCAGCAGCCGAATTCGGGACTCCGAAGGGGTAGCTAACTATGGCTACACCTTC.

The V and J genes are TRBV27 and TRBJ2-1, with D perhaps TRBD1 or TRBD2 (7 bases each). Germline CDR1 and CDR2: MNHEY and SMNVEV (reference sequence). This CDR3 comprises 14 residues. Trimming took off 6 bases at V and 7 bases at J, with 16 bases between the two ends. The CDR3 bases are TGTGCCAGCAGAGCGGGACAGTTAGTTAATGAGCAGTTCTTC. Translated: CASRAGQLVNEQFF.

With respect to this clonotype: A much larger clonotype is one base distant, so this may be a read error. The chain combines TRBV7-2 with TRBJ1-3; 7 nucleotides align to TRBD1. The CDR3 totals 15 residues. Germline V gives CDR1 SGHTA, CDR2 FQGNSA. J lost 4 bases, V lost 3 bases, and 6 bases had no gene match. The CDR3 sequence is CASSFQGVHGNTIYF. In DNA, the CDR3 is TGTGCCAGCAGCTTTCAGGGGGTACACGGAAACACCATATATTTT.

The chain carries TRBV2 and TRBJ1-2; D is undetermined. V gave up 8 bases and J gave up 4 bases, with 11 bases separating them. CDR1 and CDR2 from the germline V gene are SNHLY and FYNNEI. The CDR3 has 12 residues. Here the CDR3 DNA reads TGTGCCAGCCCAGAGGAGGTCTATGGCTACACCTTC. The encoded protein is CASPEEVYGYTF. The variable domain in full, with the rest retrieved from reference TRBV2 and TRBJ1-2, is EPEVTQTPSHQVTQMGQEVILRCVPISNHLYFYWYRQILGQKVEFLVSFYNNEISEKSEIFDDQFSVERPDGSNFTLKIRSTKLEDSAMYFCASPEEVYGYTFGSGTRLTVV.